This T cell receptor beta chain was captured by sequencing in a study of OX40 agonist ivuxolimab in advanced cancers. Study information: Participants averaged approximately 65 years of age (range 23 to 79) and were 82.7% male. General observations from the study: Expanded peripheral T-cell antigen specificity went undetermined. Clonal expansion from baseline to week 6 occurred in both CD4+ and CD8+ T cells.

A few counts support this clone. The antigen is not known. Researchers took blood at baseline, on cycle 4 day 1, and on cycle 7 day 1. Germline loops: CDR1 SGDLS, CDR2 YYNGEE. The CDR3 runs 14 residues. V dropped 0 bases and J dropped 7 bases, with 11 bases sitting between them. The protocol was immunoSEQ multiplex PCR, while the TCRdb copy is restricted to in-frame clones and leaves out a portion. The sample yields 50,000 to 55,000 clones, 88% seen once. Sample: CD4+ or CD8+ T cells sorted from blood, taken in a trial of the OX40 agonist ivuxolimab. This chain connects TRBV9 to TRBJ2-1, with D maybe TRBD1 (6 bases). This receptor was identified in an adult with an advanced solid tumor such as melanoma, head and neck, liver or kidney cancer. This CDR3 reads CASSVGFQGNEQFF. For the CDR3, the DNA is TGTGCCAGCAGCGTAGGATTCCAGGGGAATGAGCAGTTCTTC.